The clone carrying this T cell receptor beta chain was counted between two and nine times. This entry is derived from a study of blood T cell repertoires in COVID-19. Turning to the study itself: T cells, B-cell-depleted T cells, or PBMCs supplied cDNA or gDNA.

CDR1 and CDR2 (germline): MNHEY, SVGEGT. This CDR3 contains 18 residues. Trimming took 0 bases from V and 5 from J; bases not matched to a gene: 14. Sequencing used immunoSEQ multiplex PCR; TCRdb keeps in-frame clones, though not all of them. The data show about 190,000 clones, more than 60% seen once. The TCR originated in a man aged 50 or older who had recovered from COVID-19. The chain couples TRBV6-2 or TRBV6-3 to TRBJ1-2; 8 bases map to TRBD1. The sequenced sample was peripheral blood. CDR3 bases: TGTGCCAGCAGTTACTCCCCCTCCAGGGGGCTTGCGTATTATGGCTACACCTTC. It encodes CASSYSPSRGLAYYGYTF.